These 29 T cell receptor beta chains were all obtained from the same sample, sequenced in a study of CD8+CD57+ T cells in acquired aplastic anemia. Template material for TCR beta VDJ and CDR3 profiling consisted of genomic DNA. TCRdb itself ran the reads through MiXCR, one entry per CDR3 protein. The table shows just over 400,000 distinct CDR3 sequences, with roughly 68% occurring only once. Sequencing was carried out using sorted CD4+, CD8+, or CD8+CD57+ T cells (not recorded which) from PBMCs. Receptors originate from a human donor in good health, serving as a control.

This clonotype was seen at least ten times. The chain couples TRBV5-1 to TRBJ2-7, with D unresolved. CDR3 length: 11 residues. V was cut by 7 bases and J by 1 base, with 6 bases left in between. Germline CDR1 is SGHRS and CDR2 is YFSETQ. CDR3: CASGVSYEQYF. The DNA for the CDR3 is TGCGCCAGCGGTGTGTCCTACGAGCAGTACTTC.

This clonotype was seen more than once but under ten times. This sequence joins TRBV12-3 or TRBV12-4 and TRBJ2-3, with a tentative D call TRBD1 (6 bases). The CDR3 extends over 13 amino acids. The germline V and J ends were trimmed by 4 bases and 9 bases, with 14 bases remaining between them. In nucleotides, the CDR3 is TGTGCCAGCAGTTCTCAGGACAGAGGGACGCAGTATTTT. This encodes CASSSQDRGTQYF.

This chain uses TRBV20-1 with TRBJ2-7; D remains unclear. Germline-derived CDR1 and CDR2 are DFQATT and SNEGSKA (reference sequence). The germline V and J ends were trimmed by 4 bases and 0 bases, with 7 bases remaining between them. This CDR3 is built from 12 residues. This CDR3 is CSATDLSYEQYF. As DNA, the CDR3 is TGCAGTGCTACGGACCTCTCCTACGAGCAGTACTTC.

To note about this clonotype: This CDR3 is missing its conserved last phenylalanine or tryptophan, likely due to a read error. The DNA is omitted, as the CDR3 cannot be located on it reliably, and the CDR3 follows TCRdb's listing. The CDR3 here is CASRTDTNYGYTFGS. V is TRBV2 and J is TRBJ2-5. The germline CDR1 and CDR2 sequences are SNHLY and FYNNEI. The CDR3 has 15 residues if both end residues are counted.

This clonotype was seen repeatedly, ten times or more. CDR3 residues: CASSKGGGSTDTQYF. DNA of the CDR3: TGTGCCAGCAGCAAGGGGGGGGGAAGCACAGATACGCAGTATTTT. The chain employs TRBV5-4 and TRBJ2-3, with a tentative D call TRBD2 (7 bases). CDR3 length equals 15 residues. Between the trimmed V and J ends, which lost 4 bases and 0 bases, there was a span of 12 bases. Germline CDR1 and CDR2: SGHNT and YYREEE (reference sequence). The entire variable domain, with the rest obtained from reference TRBV5-4 and TRBJ2-3, is as follows: ETGVTQSPTHLIKTRGQQVTLRCSSQSGHNTVSWYQQALGQGPQFIFQYYREEENGRGNFPPRFSGLQFPNYSSELNVNALELDDSALYLCASSKGGGSTDTQYFGPGTRLTVL.

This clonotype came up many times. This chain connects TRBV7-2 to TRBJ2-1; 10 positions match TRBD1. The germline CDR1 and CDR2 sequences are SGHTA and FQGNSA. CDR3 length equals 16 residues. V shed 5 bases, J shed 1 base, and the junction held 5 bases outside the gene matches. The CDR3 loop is CASSPGTGASYNEQFF. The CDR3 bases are TGTGCCAGCAGCCCAGGGACAGGGGCATCCTACAATGAGCAGTTCTTC.

The CDR3 nucleotides read TGTGCCAGCAGCCAACCCACTGGGACAGGGAGCTCTGGGGCCAACGTCCTGACTTTC. This gives the protein CASSQPTGTGSSGANVLTF. V and J are TRBV7-3 and TRBJ2-6; 9 bases line up with TRBD1. The CDR3 consists of 19 residues. Unmatched junction bases numbered 11, after V lost 5 bases and J lost 0 bases. Germline CDR1 is SGHTA and CDR2 is FQGTGA.

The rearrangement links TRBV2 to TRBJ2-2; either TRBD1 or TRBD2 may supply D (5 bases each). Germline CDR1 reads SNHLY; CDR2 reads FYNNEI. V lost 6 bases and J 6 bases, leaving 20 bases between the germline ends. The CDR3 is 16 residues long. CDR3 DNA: TGTGCCAGCAGCCCCTCGGCTGGGGGTGGCCCCGGGGAGCTGTTTTTT. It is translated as CASSPSAGGGPGELFF.

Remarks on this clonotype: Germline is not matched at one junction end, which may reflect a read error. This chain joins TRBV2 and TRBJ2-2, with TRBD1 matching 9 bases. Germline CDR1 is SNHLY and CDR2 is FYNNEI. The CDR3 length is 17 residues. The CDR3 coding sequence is TGTGCCACCAGTTCCCCGGGACAGGGTTTGAGAACCGGGGAGCTGTTTTTT. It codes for CATSSPGQGLRTGELFF.

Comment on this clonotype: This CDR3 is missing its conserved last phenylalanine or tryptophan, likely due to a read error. CDR3 nucleotide sequence: TGTGCCAGCAGTAGCGATAGGACAAACGGGGGCTACACCTTG. Protein: CASSSDRTNGGYTL. The chain recombines TRBV15 with TRBJ1-2; D might be TRBD1 (5 bases). Germline loops: CDR1 LNHNV, CDR2 YYDKDF (reference sequence). The CDR3 contains 14 residues. Between the trimmed V and J ends, which lost 10 bases and 8 bases, there was a span of 23 bases.

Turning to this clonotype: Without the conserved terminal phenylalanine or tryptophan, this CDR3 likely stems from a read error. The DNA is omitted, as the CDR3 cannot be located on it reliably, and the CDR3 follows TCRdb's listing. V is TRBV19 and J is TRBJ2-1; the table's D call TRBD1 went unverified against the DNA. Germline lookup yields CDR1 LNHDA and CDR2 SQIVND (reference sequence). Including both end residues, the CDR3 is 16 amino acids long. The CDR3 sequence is CASSIEGRGRAVLRAV.

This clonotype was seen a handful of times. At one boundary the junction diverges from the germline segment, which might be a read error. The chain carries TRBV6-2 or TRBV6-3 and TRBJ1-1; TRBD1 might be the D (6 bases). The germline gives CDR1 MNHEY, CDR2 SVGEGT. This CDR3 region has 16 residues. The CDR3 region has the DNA TGTGCCAGCAGACCCGGACAGAAACTAATGAACACTGGAGCTTTCTTT. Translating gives CASRPGQKLMNTGAFF.

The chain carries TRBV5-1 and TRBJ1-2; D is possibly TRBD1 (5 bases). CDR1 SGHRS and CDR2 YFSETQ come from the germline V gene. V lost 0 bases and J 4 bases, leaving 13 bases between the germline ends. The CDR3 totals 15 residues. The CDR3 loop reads CASSLAPGAGYGYTF. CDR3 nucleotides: TGCGCCAGCAGCTTGGCCCCTGGGGCGGGCTATGGCTACACCTTC.

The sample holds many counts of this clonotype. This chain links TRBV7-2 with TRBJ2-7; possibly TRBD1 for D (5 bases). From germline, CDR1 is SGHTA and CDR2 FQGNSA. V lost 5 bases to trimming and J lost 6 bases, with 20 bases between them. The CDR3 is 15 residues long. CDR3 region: CASSTTQGTLSEQYF. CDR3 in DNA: TGTGCCAGCAGCACGACGCAGGGTACCCTTTCCGAGCAGTACTTC.

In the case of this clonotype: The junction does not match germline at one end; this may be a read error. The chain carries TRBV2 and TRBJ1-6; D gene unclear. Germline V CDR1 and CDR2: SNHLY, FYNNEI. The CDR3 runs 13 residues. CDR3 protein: CASNPALPSALPF. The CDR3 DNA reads TGTGCCAGCAATCCAGCCCTTCCGTCAGCGCTCCCCTTT.

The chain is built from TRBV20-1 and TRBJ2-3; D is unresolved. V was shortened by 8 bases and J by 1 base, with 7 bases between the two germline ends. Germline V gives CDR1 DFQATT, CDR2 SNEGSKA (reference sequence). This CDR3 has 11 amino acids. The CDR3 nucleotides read TGCAGTTCGAAACGCACAGATACGCAGTATTTT. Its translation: CSSKRTDTQYF.

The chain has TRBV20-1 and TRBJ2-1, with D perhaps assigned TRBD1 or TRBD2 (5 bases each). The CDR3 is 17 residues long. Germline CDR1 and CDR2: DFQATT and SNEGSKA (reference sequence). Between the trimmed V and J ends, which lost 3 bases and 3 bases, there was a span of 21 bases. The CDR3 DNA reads TGCAGTGCTAGCGGGGCAGGGACCGCAGATAACTACAATGAGCAGTTCTTC. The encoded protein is CSASGAGTADNYNEQFF.

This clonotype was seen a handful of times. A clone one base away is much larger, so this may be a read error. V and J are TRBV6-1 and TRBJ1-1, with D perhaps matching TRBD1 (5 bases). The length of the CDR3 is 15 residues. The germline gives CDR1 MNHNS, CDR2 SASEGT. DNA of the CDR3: TGTGCCAGCAGTCCCTGGGAGCGGGGGAACACTGAAGCTTCCTTT. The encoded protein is CASSPWERGNTEASF.

This chain's CDR3 is CASSLPLSEGSQYF. Written as DNA, the CDR3 is TGTGCCAGCAGCTTACCACTAAGCGAAGGGTCGCAGTATTTT. The rearrangement joins TRBV7-9 to TRBJ2-3, with D hard to call. Germline V gives CDR1 SEHNR, CDR2 FQNEAQ (reference sequence). The CDR3 runs to 14 residues. The germline V and J ends were trimmed by 2 bases and 10 bases, with 16 bases remaining between them.

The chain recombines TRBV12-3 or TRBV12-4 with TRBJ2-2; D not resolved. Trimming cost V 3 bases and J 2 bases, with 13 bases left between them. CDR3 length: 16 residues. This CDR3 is CASSLQHPVNTGELFF. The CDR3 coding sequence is TGTGCCAGCAGTTTGCAACATCCGGTCAACACCGGGGAGCTGTTTTTT.

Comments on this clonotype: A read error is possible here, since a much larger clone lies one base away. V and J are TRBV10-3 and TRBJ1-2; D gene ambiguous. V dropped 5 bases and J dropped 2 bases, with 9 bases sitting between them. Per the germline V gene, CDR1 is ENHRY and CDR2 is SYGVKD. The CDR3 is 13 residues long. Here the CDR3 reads CAISRTENYGYTF. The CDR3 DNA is TGTGCCATCAGTAGAACGGAAAACTATGGCTACACCTTC.

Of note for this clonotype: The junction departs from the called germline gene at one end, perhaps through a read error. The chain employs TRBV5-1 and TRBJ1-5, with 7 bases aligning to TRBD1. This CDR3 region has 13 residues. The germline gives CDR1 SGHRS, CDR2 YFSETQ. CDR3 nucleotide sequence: TGTGCCAGCAGCGACAGGGCAAATGGGCCCCAGCATTTT. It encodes CASSDRANGPQHF.

CDR3 region: CASSKGNEQFF. The CDR3 nucleotides read TGTGCCAGCAGCAAAGGTAATGAGCAGTTCTTC. This rearrangement joins TRBV7-3 to TRBJ2-1; D is unresolved. V lost 5 bases and J 7 bases, leaving 6 bases between the germline ends. This CDR3 has 11 residues. CDR1 SGHTA and CDR2 FQGTGA come from the germline V gene.

The CDR3 here is CASSLSLAGSYEQYF. The DNA for the CDR3 is TGCGCCAGCAGCTTGTCCCTAGCGGGCTCCTACGAGCAGTACTTC. The chain couples TRBV5-1 to TRBJ2-7; 8 bases are a match to TRBD2. Germline V CDR1 and CDR2: SGHRS, YFSETQ. V lost 1 base, J lost 0 bases, and 3 bases stayed unmatched. CDR3 length equals 15 residues.

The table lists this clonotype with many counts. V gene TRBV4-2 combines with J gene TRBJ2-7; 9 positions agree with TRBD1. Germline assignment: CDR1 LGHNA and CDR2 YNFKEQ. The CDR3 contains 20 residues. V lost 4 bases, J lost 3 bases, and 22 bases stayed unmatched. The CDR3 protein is CASSRTPGTGPLRGYYEQYF. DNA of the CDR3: TGTGCCAGCAGCCGCACCCCCGGGACAGGGCCTTTGAGGGGCTACTACGAGCAGTACTTC.

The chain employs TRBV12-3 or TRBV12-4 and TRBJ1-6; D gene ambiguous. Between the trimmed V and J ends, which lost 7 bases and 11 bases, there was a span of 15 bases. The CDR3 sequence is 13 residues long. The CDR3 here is CASTKTSSTPLHF. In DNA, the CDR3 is TGTGCCAGCACCAAGACATCGTCCACACCCCTCCACTTT.

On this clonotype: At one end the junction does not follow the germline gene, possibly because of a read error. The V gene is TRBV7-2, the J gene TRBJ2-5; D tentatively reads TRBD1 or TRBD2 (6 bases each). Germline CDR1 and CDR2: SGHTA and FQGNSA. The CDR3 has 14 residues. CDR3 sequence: CASSSTGGQGTQYF. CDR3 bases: TGTGCCAGTAGCTCAACCGGGGGCCAAGGGACCCAGTACTTC.

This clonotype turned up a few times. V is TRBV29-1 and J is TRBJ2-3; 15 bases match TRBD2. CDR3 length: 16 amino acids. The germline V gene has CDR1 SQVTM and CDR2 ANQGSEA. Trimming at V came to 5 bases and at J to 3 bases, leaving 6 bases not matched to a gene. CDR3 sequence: CSVNGLAGGQTDTQYF. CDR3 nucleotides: TGCAGCGTTAACGGACTAGCGGGGGGGCAGACAGATACGCAGTATTTT.

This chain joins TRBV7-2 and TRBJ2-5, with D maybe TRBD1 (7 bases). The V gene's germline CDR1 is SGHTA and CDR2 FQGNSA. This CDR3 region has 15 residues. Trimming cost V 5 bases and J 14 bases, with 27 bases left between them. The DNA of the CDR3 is TGTGCCAGCAGCGTAGATCAGGGGGGCAATGAGAACCACTACTTC. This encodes CASSVDQGGNENHYF.